Below are 29 T cell receptor beta chains sequenced from a single sample in a study of blood T cell repertoires in COVID-19. TCRdb's table, derived via immunoSEQ multiplex PCR, lists solely in-frame clones and lacks some. The sample lists about 140,000 clones, approximately 80% seen once, with about 1.5% in the top ten. Sequencing was carried out using PBMCs or T cells enriched from blood (not recorded which). All receptors derive from a woman aged 18 to 35 who had been exposed to COVID-19.

As for this clone: Other DNA sequences from this sample encode an identical CDR3 as well. The gene calls are TRBV5-1 and TRBJ1-2; D might be TRBD1 (5 bases). V was pared by 2 bases and J by 3 bases, with 8 bases between. Germline-derived CDR1 and CDR2 are SGHRS and YFSETQ. The CDR3 extends over 13 amino acids. For the CDR3, the DNA is TGCGCCAGCAGCTTAACAGGAGACTATGGCTACACCTTC. This encodes CASSLTGDYGYTF.

The chain employs TRBV4-1 and TRBJ1-1; 10 bases map to TRBD1. V was pared by 4 bases and J by 0 bases, with 5 bases of the junction left unmatched. Germline V gene data show CDR1 as MGHRA and CDR2 as YSYEKL. There are 16 residues in the CDR3. The CDR3: CASSPGGTGVNTEAFF. In DNA, the CDR3 is TGCGCCAGCAGCCCTGGGGGGACAGGGGTGAACACTGAAGCTTTCTTT.

The V gene is TRBV19, the J gene TRBJ1-5, with a weak D call TRBD1 (5 bases). The CDR3 is made up of 13 amino acids. Germline CDR1 reads LNHDA; CDR2 reads SQIVND (reference sequence). V was cut by 5 bases and J by 7 bases, with 12 bases left in between. CDR3 sequence (DNA): TGTGCCAGTAGTTGGGGCACTACCCAGCCCCAGCATTTT. It specifies CASSWGTTQPQHF.

J is TRBJ2-5 and V is TRBV28; 10 bases line up with TRBD1. Trimming cost V 6 bases and J 2 bases; bases outside gene matches: 6. CDR1 and CDR2 from the germline V gene are MDHEN and SYDVKM. This CDR3 is 15 amino acids long. The CDR3 DNA follows: TGTGCCAGCAGCCGCCCGGACAGGGGGCAAGAGACCCAGTACTTC. This sequence encodes CASSRPDRGQETQYF.

This chain uses TRBV14 with TRBJ2-7, with D perhaps TRBD2 (6 bases). This CDR3 spans 15 amino acids. The germline V gene has CDR1 SGHDN and CDR2 FVKESK. Deletions cut 4 bases from V and 3 bases from J, with 16 bases between. The CDR3 spells CASSRVGGIYYEQYF. Written as DNA, the CDR3 is TGTGCCAGCAGCCGAGTCGGAGGGATATACTACGAGCAGTACTTC.

This sequence joins TRBV27 and TRBJ2-3; no definite D call. This CDR3 is built from 15 residues. Between the trimmed V and J ends, which lost 6 bases and 2 bases, there was a span of 15 bases. Germline V gives CDR1 MNHEY, CDR2 SMNVEV (reference sequence). The CDR3 bases are TGTGCCAGCAGGCGAAACTCCCTATTCACAGATACGCAGTATTTT. Protein: CASRRNSLFTDTQYF.

The chain uses TRBV7-8 and TRBJ1-1, with D perhaps matching TRBD1 (6 bases). V lost 5 bases, J lost 6 bases, and 13 bases lay in between. Per germline, CDR1 SGHVS and CDR2 FQNEAQ. There are 13 residues in the CDR3. CDR3 sequence reads: CASSLNRDPEAFF. CDR3 nucleotides: TGTGCCAGCAGCCTAAACAGGGATCCTGAAGCTTTCTTT.

This clone showed up just a few times. V and J are TRBV25-1 and TRBJ1-2; D remains ambiguous. With 3 bases removed from V and 6 bases from J, the gap between germline ends came to 14 bases. In germline, CDR1 is MGHDK, CDR2 SYGVNS. This CDR3 spans 14 amino acids. The CDR3 bases are TGTGCCAGCAGTGACCACAAGAGAGACAATGGCTACACCTTC. This sequence encodes CASSDHKRDNGYTF.

The chain has TRBV28 and TRBJ1-2; no clear D. V was shortened by 5 bases and J by 2 bases, with 9 bases between the two germline ends. The germline gives CDR1 MDHEN, CDR2 SYDVKM. The CDR3 runs to 13 residues. The CDR3 DNA reads TGTGCCAGCAGTCCGGGCGGGAACTATGGCTACACCTTC. Amino acids: CASSPGGNYGYTF.

V and J are TRBV12-3 or TRBV12-4 and TRBJ1-1, with D possibly being TRBD1 (6 bases). Between the trimmed V and J ends, which lost 6 bases and 3 bases, there was a span of 11 bases. The CDR3 consists of 13 residues. In nucleotides, the CDR3 is TGTGCCAGCAGCCTTACAGGGTACACTGAAGCTTTCTTT. Amino acid sequence: CASSLTGYTEAFF.

This clone came up once. V gene TRBV4-1 combines with J gene TRBJ1-2, with D unclear. The CDR3 is 14 residues long. The germline V gene encodes CDR1 MGHRA and CDR2 YSYEKL. V lost 4 bases to trimming and J lost 4 bases, with 13 bases between them. The CDR3 DNA follows: TGCGCCAGCAGCCCTCACACCGTCAGCTATGGCTACACCTTC. As protein: CASSPHTVSYGYTF.

The rearrangement links TRBV4-2 to TRBJ2-2; TRBD2 is a possible D gene (6 bases). Deletions cut 2 bases from V and 1 base from J, with 8 bases between. The V gene's germline CDR1 is LGHNA and CDR2 YNFKEQ. CDR3 size: 15 residues. The CDR3 coding sequence is TGTGCCAGCAGCCAACATAGCGGGAACACCGGGGAGCTGTTTTTT. As protein: CASSQHSGNTGELFF.

This clone was counted between two and nine times. V and J are TRBV19 and TRBJ1-4, with 7 bases fitting TRBD1. This CDR3 region has 15 residues. Germline assignment: CDR1 LNHDA and CDR2 SQIVND (reference sequence). V dropped 2 bases and J dropped 4; count of bases not matched to a gene: 4. This CDR3 is CASSITQGNNEKLFF. Here the CDR3 DNA reads TGTGCCAGTAGTATAACACAGGGGAATAATGAAAAACTGTTTTTT. The variable domain in full, with the rest retrieved from reference TRBV19 and TRBJ1-4, is DGGITQSPKYLFRKEGQNVTLSCEQNLNHDAMYWYRQDPGQGLRLIYYSQIVNDFQKGDIAEGYSVSREKKESFPLTVTSAQKNPTAFYLCASSITQGNNEKLFFGSGTQLSVL.

This clone was found a few times. The chain carries TRBV28 and TRBJ2-1; 8 nucleotides align to TRBD2. Germline trimming cut 3 bases from V and 0 bases from J; bases unmatched to any gene: 7. The germline V gene encodes CDR1 MDHEN and CDR2 SYDVKM. This CDR3 has 17 residues. Here the CDR3 DNA reads TGTGCCAGCAGTTTGGGGTTTAGCGGGACCTCCTACAATGAGCAGTTCTTC. Its protein is CASSLGFSGTSYNEQFF.

Turning to this clone: This same CDR3 is encoded by further DNA sequences in the sample. The chain uses TRBV10-3 and TRBJ2-3; 7 bases align to TRBD2. The junction had 7 bases not matched to a gene; V was cut back by 7 bases and J by 0 bases. Germline V gene lookup returns CDR1 ENHRY and CDR2 SYGVKD. There are 15 residues in the CDR3. For the CDR3, the DNA is TGTGCCATCAAAGGGGAGCGGGAAAGCACAGATACGCAGTATTTT. It encodes CAIKGERESTDTQYF.

The chain links TRBV5-4 to TRBJ2-7, with no clear D. This CDR3 comprises 14 residues. Germline CDR1 is SGHNT and CDR2 is YYREEE (reference sequence). V was cut by 2 bases and J by 0 bases, with 9 bases left in between. The CDR3 here is CASSFDFSSYEQYF. CDR3 DNA: TGTGCCAGCAGCTTTGACTTTAGCTCCTACGAGCAGTACTTC.

V is TRBV11-2 and J is TRBJ1-1, with 7 bases identical to TRBD1. The germline gives CDR1 SGHAT, CDR2 FQNNGV. The CDR3 has 15 amino acids. Unmatched junction bases numbered 11, after V lost 5 bases and J lost 5 bases. The CDR3 is CASSHLYRGRTEAFF. DNA of the CDR3: TGTGCCAGCAGCCATTTATACAGGGGCCGGACTGAAGCTTTCTTT.

This clone was found once. CDR3: CASSGPGQGDYEQYF. The CDR3 DNA sequence: TGTGCCAGTAGTGGCCCGGGACAGGGGGACTACGAGCAGTACTTC. This chain links TRBV19 with TRBJ2-7; 11 bases fit TRBD1. Germline loops: CDR1 LNHDA, CDR2 SQIVND (reference sequence). The junction had 6 bases not matched to a gene; V was cut back by 5 bases and J by 3 bases. The CDR3 consists of 15 residues.

The chain employs TRBV3-1 (or the pseudogene TRBV3-2) and TRBJ2-7, with 7 bases fitting TRBD2. This CDR3 contains 14 residues. Germline V gene sequence: CDR1 LGHDT, CDR2 YNNKEL (reference sequence). V lost 6 bases and J lost 1; bases outside the gene matches: 6. The CDR3 is CASRARERSYEQYF. The CDR3 DNA follows: TGTGCCAGCAGGGCGCGGGAGCGGTCCTACGAGCAGTACTTC.

The chain uses TRBV19 and TRBJ1-4; the D is unclear. Trimming removed 5 bases at V and 8 bases at J, with 9 bases between. The CDR3 sequence is 12 residues long. The germline V gene has CDR1 LNHDA and CDR2 SQIVND (reference sequence). CDR3 DNA sequence: TGTGCCAGTAGTGAGAGGAGGGAAAAACTGTTTTTT. It yields the protein CASSERREKLFF.

The rearrangement links TRBV29-1 to TRBJ1-2; a possible D gene is TRBD1 (5 bases). Looked up from germline, CDR1 is SQVTM and CDR2 is ANQGSEA. V shed 4 bases and J shed 5 bases, with 11 bases lying between them. The CDR3 spans 12 residues. CDR3 residues: CSVGDRDYGYTF. The CDR3 nucleotides are TGCAGCGTTGGCGACAGAGATTATGGCTACACCTTC.

The chain recombines TRBV14 with TRBJ1-2; 7 bases align to TRBD1. This CDR3 is built from 13 residues. The germline CDR1 and CDR2 sequences are SGHDN and FVKESK. The ends lost 4 bases at V and 4 bases at J; junction bases unmatched: 3. The CDR3 sequence: CASSPGQLYGYTF. The CDR3 nucleotides read TGTGCCAGCAGCCCGGGACAGCTCTATGGCTACACCTTC.

J is TRBJ2-7 and V is TRBV29-1; 11 bases fit TRBD1. The CDR3 has 13 residues. V shed 6 bases and J 6 bases; nucleotides not matched to a gene: 7. Germline values: CDR1 SQVTM, CDR2 ANQGSEA. The CDR3 reads CSVEGQGGSEQYF. CDR3 bases: TGCAGCGTCGAGGGACAGGGGGGGTCCGAGCAGTACTTC.

CDR3 nucleotides: TGTGCCAGTAGTATAGAACCCCTAGCGGGAGAAGCCACCGGGGAGCTGTTTTTT. As protein: CASSIEPLAGEATGELFF. The chain employs TRBV19 and TRBJ2-2; 10 nucleotides align to TRBD2. V dropped 0 bases and J dropped 4; count of bases not matched to a gene: 8. The CDR3 is 18 residues long. Germline CDR1 LNHDA, CDR2 SQIVND (reference sequence).

This clone appeared once. The chain couples TRBV9 to TRBJ1-1; 12 nucleotides agree with TRBD1. The CDR3 is made up of 15 amino acids. The junction had 4 bases not matched to a gene; V was cut back by 4 bases and J by 3 bases. Germline values: CDR1 SGDLS, CDR2 YYNGEE. CDR3 region: CASSLGQGADTEAFF. In DNA form, the CDR3 reads TGTGCCAGCAGCCTGGGACAGGGGGCGGACACTGAAGCTTTCTTT.

The CDR3 reads CASSSDRGNNEQFF. The CDR3 nucleotides are TGTGCCAGCAGCTCAGACAGGGGCAACAATGAGCAGTTCTTC. The chain recombines TRBV7-2 with TRBJ2-1; 8 positions match TRBD1. Germline V gene data show CDR1 as SGHTA and CDR2 as FQGNSA. With 4 bases clipped from V and 5 bases from J, the junction kept 4 bases outside the gene matches. The CDR3 runs 14 residues.

The rearrangement uses TRBV4-1 and TRBJ2-3, with 7 positions matching TRBD1. V gave up 1 base and J gave up 2 bases; unmatched junction bases: 3. The CDR3 is 15 amino acids. Germline assignment: CDR1 MGHRA and CDR2 YSYEKL. The CDR3 DNA is TGCGCCAGCAGCCAAGGGGGACAGAACACAGATACGCAGTATTTT. Translating gives CASSQGGQNTDTQYF.

The V and J genes are TRBV2 and TRBJ2-3; D might be TRBD1 (6 bases). In germline, CDR1 is SNHLY, CDR2 FYNNEI. Trimming cost V 2 bases and J 0 bases, with 12 bases left between them. CDR3 length: 16 amino acids. The CDR3 loop is CASSEQGQLSTDTQYF. The CDR3 coding sequence is TGTGCCAGCAGTGAACAAGGACAGTTAAGCACAGATACGCAGTATTTT.

The chain couples TRBV9 to TRBJ2-2; 8 positions agree with TRBD1. The J segment lost 4 bases and the V segment lost 3 bases, leaving 8 bases of the junction unmatched. The CDR3 length is 16 residues. Germline V gives CDR1 SGDLS, CDR2 YYNGEE. The CDR3, as DNA: TGTGCCAGCAGCGGAAACCAGGGGGCCGGCACCGGGGAGCTGTTTTTT. Residues: CASSGNQGAGTGELFF.